Each of the 9 T cell receptor beta chains below was sequenced from the same sample in a study of blood T cell repertoires in COVID-19. Sequencing used immunoSEQ multiplex PCR; TCRdb keeps in-frame clones, though not all of them. The data contain more than 85,000 clones, about 91% of them seen just once; the ten biggest clones take up approximately 2%. The sequenced sample was peripheral blood. The receptors shown here come from a man aged 50 or older with COVID-19, enrolled during active disease.

CDR3 amino acids: CASSESGGWQETQYF. The CDR3 coding sequence is TGCGCCAGCAGTGAGTCAGGGGGTTGGCAAGAGACCCAGTACTTC. The gene calls are TRBV10-2 and TRBJ2-5; D is perhaps TRBD1 (6 bases). Germline CDR1 reads WSHSY; CDR2 reads SAAADI. The V and J ends lost 0 bases and 2 bases respectively, with 10 bases between them. This CDR3 has 15 residues.

This chain uses TRBV3-1 (or the pseudogene TRBV3-2) with TRBJ2-7; 7 bases match TRBD1. V shed 1 base, J shed 4 bases, and the junction held 7 bases outside the gene matches. The germline V gene encodes CDR1 LGHDT and CDR2 YNNKEL (reference sequence). The CDR3 extends over 15 amino acids. The chain's CDR3 is CASSQATGERYEQYF. In DNA, the CDR3 is TGTGCCAGCAGCCAAGCAACAGGGGAAAGGTACGAGCAGTACTTC.

The chain carries TRBV6-5 and TRBJ1-5; the D is unclear. Germline loops: CDR1 MNHEY, CDR2 SVGAGI. This CDR3 spans 15 amino acids. The ends were cut back, 0 bases at V and 2 bases at J, with 8 bases in the middle. DNA of the CDR3: TGTGCCAGCAGTTACTCTAATTTTGGCAATCAGCCCCAGCATTTT. Its translation is CASSYSNFGNQPQHF.

The chain links TRBV5-1 to TRBJ1-4; 9 positions agree with TRBD1. Germline V gene lookup returns CDR1 SGHRS and CDR2 YFSETQ. J lost 10 bases, V lost 0 bases, and 10 bases had no gene match. This CDR3 is 16 amino acids long. CDR3 sequence reads: CASSLGGGTGSSKLFF. Written as DNA, the CDR3 is TGCGCCAGCAGCTTGGGAGGCGGGACAGGGTCTTCAAAACTGTTTTTT.

This clone appeared a single time. The J gene is TRBJ2-1, the V gene TRBV2; TRBD1 is a possible D gene (6 bases). Trimming cost V 6 bases and J 3 bases, with 15 bases left between them. This CDR3 spans 15 amino acids. Germline CDR1 SNHLY, CDR2 FYNNEI. CDR3 in DNA: TGTGCCAGCAGCCAGATGGGGGCAAACTACAATGAGCAGTTCTTC. Its translation: CASSQMGANYNEQFF.

Ten or more counts support this clone. The identical CDR3 is also encoded by other nucleotide sequences in the sample. V gene TRBV20-1 combines with J gene TRBJ2-7; a weak D match, TRBD1 (5 bases). Between the trimmed V and J ends, which lost 1 base and 5 bases, there was a span of 6 bases. The CDR3 sequence is 11 residues long. In germline, CDR1 is DFQATT, CDR2 SNEGSKA (reference sequence). The CDR3 loop is CSARAGHEQYF. CDR3 nucleotide sequence: TGCAGTGCTAGAGCAGGGCACGAGCAGTACTTC.

This chain links TRBV4-1 with TRBJ1-5; D remains ambiguous. In germline, CDR1 is MGHRA, CDR2 YSYEKL. V gave up 2 bases and J gave up 0 bases, with 8 bases separating them. The CDR3 runs to 15 residues. CDR3 sequence reads: CASSQSEFSNQPQHF. Written as DNA, the CDR3 is TGCGCCAGCAGCCAAAGCGAGTTTAGCAATCAGCCCCAGCATTTT.

The rearrangement joins TRBV10-3 to TRBJ2-1; 9 bases align to TRBD1. The CDR3 has 14 residues. The V gene end was trimmed by 4 bases and the J gene end by 6 bases; junction bases not matched to a gene: 4. Germline loops: CDR1 ENHRY, CDR2 SYGVKD. CDR3 loop: CAISAGQGFNEQFF. In DNA form, the CDR3 reads TGTGCCATCAGTGCGGGACAGGGCTTCAATGAGCAGTTCTTC.

This chain connects TRBV29-1 to TRBJ1-6; 9 nucleotides agree with TRBD1. The CDR3 extends over 12 amino acids. Trimming cost V 4 bases and J 8 bases; bases outside gene matches: 0. Looked up from germline, CDR1 is SQVTM and CDR2 is ANQGSEA. In DNA form, the CDR3 reads TGCAGCGTTGGGACAGGGGATTCACCCCTCCACTTT. Translated: CSVGTGDSPLHF.